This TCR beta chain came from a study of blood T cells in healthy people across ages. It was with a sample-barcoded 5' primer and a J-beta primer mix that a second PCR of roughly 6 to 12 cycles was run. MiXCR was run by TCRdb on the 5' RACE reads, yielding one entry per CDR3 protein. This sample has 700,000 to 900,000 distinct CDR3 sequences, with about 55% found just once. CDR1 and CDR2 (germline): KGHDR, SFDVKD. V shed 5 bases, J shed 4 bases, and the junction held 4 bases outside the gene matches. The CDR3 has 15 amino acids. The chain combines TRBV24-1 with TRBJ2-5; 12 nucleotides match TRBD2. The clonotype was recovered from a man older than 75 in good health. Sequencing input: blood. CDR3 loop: CATSATSGSLETQYF. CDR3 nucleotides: TGTGCCACCAGTGCGACTAGCGGGAGTCTAGAGACCCAGTACTTC.